This T cell receptor beta chain was profiled in a study of blood T cell repertoires in COVID-19. Study overall: Samples of COVID-19 (acute and convalescent) were obtained from the United States, Italy and Spain. In each case, the material was cDNA or gDNA derived from T cells, B-cell-depleted T cells, or PBMCs.

The V end lost 5 bases, the J end lost 1 base, and 17 bases lay between the germline ends. The CDR3 covers 15 residues. In germline, CDR1 is GTSNPN, CDR2 SVGIG (reference sequence). Original handling: Researchers report that nucleated cell counts were estimated from reference gene primer amplification. Produced via immunoSEQ multiplex PCR; TCRdb's table is partial and in-frame only. Clonal size and the V and J genes are those of that table, whereas D and trimming came from the DNA. The data contain roughly 70,000 clones, approximately 90% of them singletons. The sample was peripheral blood. This clonotype was obtained from an older woman with active COVID-19. The rearrangement links TRBV30 to TRBJ1-1; D may be TRBD1 (5 bases). The DNA of the CDR3 is TGTGCCTGGCAAAGCAGGGTATTTGAGAACACTGAAGCTTTCTTT. This encodes CAWQSRVFENTEAFF. Full variable domain (rest looked up from reference TRBV30 and TRBJ1-1): SQTIHQWPATLVQPVGSPLSLECTVEGTSNPNLYWYRQAAGRGLQLLFYSVGIGQISSEVPQNLSASRPQDRQFILSSKKLLLSDSGFYLCAWQSRVFENTEAFFGQGTRLTVV.